The clone carrying this T cell receptor beta chain was recorded at least ten times. As yet, its antigen is unknown. The ends were cut back, 0 bases at V and 1 base at J, with 16 bases in the middle. This CDR3 is 18 amino acids long. With RNA at 10%, 30% or 50%, naive CD8 libraries came from approximately 22,000 to 940,000 sorted cells. These data originate in a study of molecular identifiers for immune sequencing clone quantification. Regarding the study as a whole: Investigators reportedly could detect spiked Jurkat TCR RNA from one cell among approximately 930,000 naive cells.

Previously described methods with listed TCR primers produced the bulk TCR libraries. TCRdb re-called the PCR reads with MiXCR, one entry per CDR3 protein. The data show 550,000 to 750,000 distinct CDR3 sequences, 20% seen once. The sample was naive CD8+ T cells from blood, with Jurkat cell RNA spiked in. The subset denotes: FACS-sorted CD8+CD4-CCR7+CD45RA+ naive T cells. The clonotype was recovered from a human donor in good health. Some libraries in this study had Jurkat cell RNA spiked in. The chain joins TRBV23-1 to TRBJ1-5; D possibly corresponds to TRBD1 (6 bases). TRBV23-1 is an ORF, and what it does is uncertain. CDR3: CASSQSKGGIGSNQPQHF. The CDR3 DNA follows: TGCGCCAGCAGTCAATCGAAAGGGGGTATCGGAAGCAATCAGCCCCAGCATTTT.